This is a list of T cell receptor beta chains from one sample in a study of immune evolution from preneoplasia to lung adenocarcinoma. Sequencing was performed with immunoSEQ multiplex PCR; in TCRdb, only in-frame clones are kept and a portion is missing. This table holds about 2,700 clones, 80% to 85% found once. Sequenced sample: FFPE invasive lung adenocarcinoma tissue. The receptors derive from a person aged 60-80 years with invasive lung adenocarcinoma. Both conserved end residues are part of each CDR3. The order of the fields is V gene, CDR3 length, D gene, clone size, J gene, CDR3 DNA, CDR3 protein. The D gene is left open where the match is weak. Expanded clones get a size class; other rows say once, few or many, or leave the size out.

>TRBV5-1|14|TRBD2|NA|TRBJ2-7
TGCGCCAGCAGCTTGAAACTAGCGGCCTACGAGCAGTACTTC
CASSLKLAAYEQYF
>TRBV28|15|NA|NA|TRBJ1-4
TGTGCCAGCAGCTCAACTGGCACATTGGGGGAAAAACTGTTTTTT
CASSSTGTLGEKLFF
>TRBV7-2|16|TRBD1|NA|TRBJ2-7
TGTGCCAGCAGCTTAGTTTTTGGCCAGGGGGCGTACGAGCAGTACTTC
CASSLVFGQGAYEQYF
>TRBV7-6|14|TRBD1|NA|TRBJ1-1
TGTGCCAGCAGCGCGGGGACAGGGCACACTGAAGCTTTCTTT
CASSAGTGHTEAFF
>TRBV15|15|NA|NA|TRBJ1-1
TGTGCCACCAGCGGTTACGGGACACCGAACACTGAAGCTTTCTTT
CATSGYGTPNTEAFF
>TRBV5-4|12|NA|NA|TRBJ2-5
TGTGCCAGCAGCGCGAATCGGGAGATCCAGTACTTC
CASSANREIQYF
>TRBV28|14|NA|NA|TRBJ1-6
TGTGCCAGCAGTTTGGATCTGGATAATTCACCCCTCCACTTT
CASSLDLDNSPLHF
>TRBV20-1|11|NA|NA|TRBJ2-1
TGCAGTGCTCGAGTCGGCAATGAGCAGTTCTTC
CSARVGNEQFF
>TRBV18|13|NA|once|TRBJ2-5
TGTGCCAGCTCACCCTACAGGGAAGAGACCCAGTACTTC
CASSPYREETQYF
>TRBV2|12|NA|NA|TRBJ2-2
TGTGCCAGCACCCTAGAACGCGGGGAGCTGTTTTTT
CASTLERGELFF
>TRBV5-1|14|NA|NA|TRBJ1-1
TGCGCCAGCAGCTTGGCTGGTCCGAACACTGAAGCTTTCTTT
CASSLAGPNTEAFF
>TRBV28|12|NA|NA|TRBJ2-5
TGTGCCAGCAGTTGGGTACAAGAGACCCAGTACTTC
CASSWVQETQYF
>TRBV2|13|NA|once|TRBJ1-5
TGTGCCGGGCGGGACGGGAGCAATCAGCCCCAGCATTTT
CAGRDGSNQPQHF
>TRBV5-4|14|NA|once|TRBJ1-1
TGTGCCAGCAGCTTGGAACCGACGAACACTGAAGCTTTCTTT
CASSLEPTNTEAFF
>TRBV14|19|TRBD2|NA|TRBJ2-3
TGTGCCAGCAGCCTTCTCCCGGGACTAGCGGGGGGAAACACAGATACGCAGTATTTT
CASSLLPGLAGGNTDTQYF
>TRBV6-5|11|NA|NA|TRBJ1-1
TGTGCCAGCAGCCATCTTGCTGAAGCTTTCTTT
CASSHLAEAFF
>TRBV25-1|16|NA|NA|TRBJ1-5
TGTGCCAGCAGTGGCCGCGGGACCCCTAGCAATCAGCCCCAGCATTTT
CASSGRGTPSNQPQHF
>TRBV9|14|NA|once|TRBJ1-4
TGTGCCAGCAGTTCGGATTCAACTAATGAAAAACTGTTTTTT
CASSSDSTNEKLFF
>TRBV28|11|NA|once|TRBJ1-6
TGTGCCAGCAGTCCCGATAGACCCCTCCACTTT
CASSPDRPLHF
>TRBV4-1|16|TRBD1|NA|TRBJ2-3
TGCGCCAGCAGCCTACAATTCCAGGGGGCAGCAGATACGCAGTATTTT
CASSLQFQGAADTQYF
>TRBV4-1|17|NA|few|TRBJ2-7
TGCGCCAGCAGCCAAGAGGTGACTGGGATGGACGCGAAGGAGCAGTACTTC
CASSQEVTGMDAKEQYF
>TRBV27|13|NA|NA|TRBJ2-3
TGTGCCAGCAGTTTAGACGTAACAGATACGCAGTATTTT
CASSLDVTDTQYF
>TRBV10-3|13|NA|NA|TRBJ2-7
TGTGCCATCAGGGGGGACAACTCCTACGAGCAGTACTTC
CAIRGDNSYEQYF
>TRBV7-9|15|NA|NA|TRBJ1-6
TGTGCCAGCAGCCCGGACGCCTCGGGAAATTCACCCCTCCACTTT
CASSPDASGNSPLHF
>TRBV6-6|12|TRBD1|NA|TRBJ2-7
TGTGCCAGCGACAGGGGGACAGGCGAGCAGTACTTC
CASDRGTGEQYF
>TRBV7-8|16|TRBD2|NA|TRBJ2-2
TGTGCCAGCAGCTTAGGGTCCGGGGGGGCCACCGGGGAGCTGTTTTTT
CASSLGSGGATGELFF
>TRBV10-3|17|TRBD2|NA|TRBJ2-7
TGTGCCATCAGTGAGTCGTCTAGCGGGAGAGGGGGGTACGAGCAGTACTTC
CAISESSSGRGGYEQYF
>TRBV11-1|13|NA|NA|TRBJ2-2
TGTGCCAGCGGCTTGGGGGGCACCGGGGAGCTGTTTTTT
CASGLGGTGELFF
>TRBV10-3|15|TRBD1|NA|TRBJ2-3
TGTGCCATCAGTCGGGACAGTTTTAGGGCAGATACGCAGTATTTT
CAISRDSFRADTQYF
>TRBV19|18|NA|NA|TRBJ1-2
TGTGCCAGTAGTGCGAATCCCGGGGGTAGGATAGGGAACTATGGCTACACCTTC
CASSANPGGRIGNYGYTF
>TRBV1|14|NA|NA|TRBJ2-5
TGCACCAGCAGCTCCGGGGGCATGGGGGAGACCCAGTACTTC
CTSSSGGMGETQYF
>TRBV5-4|13|NA|NA|TRBJ1-3
TGTGCCAGCAGCTTAATCTCTGGAAACACCATATATTTT
CASSLISGNTIYF
>TRBV15|21|TRBD2|NA|TRBJ2-7
TGTGCCACCAGCAGAACCAAAGTGGGGTTTGTAGCGGGAGACAAACTCTACGAGCAGTACTTC
CATSRTKVGFVAGDKLYEQYF
>TRBV6-5|15|NA|NA|TRBJ1-5
TGTGCCAGCAGTTATACCTCGGGGGACGATCAGCCCCAGCATTTT
CASSYTSGDDQPQHF
>TRBV18|15|NA|NA|TRBJ1-2
TGTGCCAGCTCACCGTCAGGGGCAATAGCGGAGGGCTACACCTTC
CASSPSGAIAEGYTF
>TRBV7-9|12|TRBD1|NA|TRBJ2-7
TGTGCCAGCAGCGGGGACAGCTACGAGCAGTACTTC
CASSGDSYEQYF
>TRBV5-6|15|NA|NA|TRBJ1-4
TGTGCTAGTAGCCCCGGTCAGGCGGTTGGTGAAAAACTGTTTTTT
CASSPGQAVGEKLFF
>TRBV6-1|13|NA|NA|TRBJ1-1
TGTGCCAGCAGTCTGACGACAGCCACTGAAGCTTTCTTT
CASSLTTATEAFF
>TRBV19|13|TRBD1|few|TRBJ2-7
TGTGCCAGTATGGGACAGTCTTCCTACGAGCAGTACTTC
CASMGQSSYEQYF
>TRBV4-2|15|NA|NA|TRBJ2-2
TGTGCCAGCAGCCAGCACAGGGCAGTAATCGGGGAGCTGTTTTTT
CASSQHRAVIGELFF
>TRBV2|12|NA|NA|TRBJ1-2
TGTGCCAGCAACTCGGGGGCGTATGGCTACACCTTC
CASNSGAYGYTF
>TRBV28|11|NA|NA|TRBJ1-4
TGTGCCAGCGGAAATAATGAAAAACTGTTTTTT
CASGNNEKLFF
>TRBV29-1|11|NA|NA|TRBJ2-6
TGCAGCGTTTTTGGGGCCAACGTCCTGACTTTC
CSVFGANVLTF
>TRBV11-3|12|NA|few|TRBJ2-7
TGTGCCAGCAGCTTAGAAGGCTACGAGCAGTACTTC
CASSLEGYEQYF
>TRBV10-3|13|TRBD2|few|TRBJ2-5
TGTGCCATCAGAAGCGGGGGAAAAGAGACCCAGTACTTC
CAIRSGGKETQYF
>TRBV5-1|15|NA|NA|TRBJ1-5
TGCGCCAGCAGCTTGGCGCCCTCACCAGATCAGCCCCAGCATTTT
CASSLAPSPDQPQHF
>TRBV2|14|NA|NA|TRBJ1-2
TGTGCCAGCAGCCCCAGGATCCTTAACTATGGCTACACCTTC
CASSPRILNYGYTF
>TRBV6-4|21|TRBD1|NA|TRBJ1-3
TGTGCCAGCAGTGACTCAAGTGGGAGACAGGGGCTATCTTGCTCTGGAAACACCATATATTTT
CASSDSSGRQGLSCSGNTIYF
>TRBV27|13|NA|few|TRBJ2-3
TGTGCCAGCAGTTCCCTTTCTCGGGGAGAGCAGTATTTT
CASSSLSRGEQYF
>TRBV27|12|NA|once|TRBJ1-1
TGTGCCAGCAGAGGCAATAACCTGGAAGCTTTCTTT
CASRGNNLEAFF
>TRBV19|16|NA|NA|TRBJ1-3
TGTGCCAGTAGTATAGGAGGCGTCCTCTCTGGAAACACCATATATTTT
CASSIGGVLSGNTIYF
>TRBV6-5|14|NA|once|TRBJ2-1
TGTGCCAGCAGTTGGCGGGATACCCGGAATGAGCAGTTCTTC
CASSWRDTRNEQFF
>TRBV2|15|TRBD2|NA|TRBJ2-5
TGTGCCAGCAGTGACGGCGGGGGGGCAGGAGAGACCCAGTACTTC
CASSDGGGAGETQYF